This TCR beta chain was obtained from a study of vaccination effects on CD4 cells after COVID-19. Clones were sequenced by immunoSEQ multiplex PCR, and TCRdb holds only the in-frame ones, with some missing. The repertoire holds approximately 30,000 clones, with 83% as singletons. A remark on this clone: Its antigen is still unknown.

There are 15 residues in the CDR3. The germline gives CDR1 SGHDN, CDR2 FVKESK. V lost 4 bases to trimming and J lost 7 bases; unmatched junction nucleotides: 7. Before sequencing took place, the ViraFEST assay used viral peptide pools to expand antigen-specific CD4+ T cells. Culturing for around ten days preceded CD4+ T cell isolation. Participants got two doses of BNT162b2 or mRNA-1273 vaccine. IL-2 at around 9.8 IU/ml and peptides at 9.5 to 10 ug/ml were added to cultured PBMC, more than 1.5 million per well. This receptor was obtained from a human donor who received a COVID-19 vaccine. Some clones in this sample may be carry-over from other donors' samples. The V call is TRBV14, the J call TRBJ2-2; 9 nucleotides line up with TRBD1. Sequencing was performed on CD4+ T cells from PBMCs cultured with HCoV-NL63 spike peptides, taken after COVID-19 vaccination. The CDR3 bases are TGTGCCAGCAGCCGCCGGGACAGGGTAAACGGGGAGCTGTTTTTT. It translates to CASSRRDRVNGELFF.